This paragraph covers one T cell receptor beta chain sequence. This CDR3 spans 15 amino acids. In germline, CDR1 is MNHEY, CDR2 SVGAGI. V lost 3 bases to trimming and J lost 3 bases, with 14 bases between them. This specimen comes from a study of shared clonotypes between healthy human individuals. Running of the assay took place at deep level. The table came from immunoSEQ multiplex PCR; TCRdb's copy has only in-frame clones and leaves some out. The sample comprises roughly 2.2 million clones, over 85% of which are singletons, and 0.39% rests with the top ten. The TCR originated in a man younger than 30 in good health. Some clones in this sample may be carry-over from other donors' samples. The sequencing input was naive CD4+ T cells from PBMCs. Subset noted: CD45RA+ positively selected. The rearrangement links TRBV6-5 to TRBJ2-5, with D perhaps TRBD1 (5 bases). This CDR3 is CASSYHEQGKETQYF. The CDR3 DNA reads as TGTGCCAGCAGTTATCACGAGCAGGGCAAAGAGACCCAGTACTTC.